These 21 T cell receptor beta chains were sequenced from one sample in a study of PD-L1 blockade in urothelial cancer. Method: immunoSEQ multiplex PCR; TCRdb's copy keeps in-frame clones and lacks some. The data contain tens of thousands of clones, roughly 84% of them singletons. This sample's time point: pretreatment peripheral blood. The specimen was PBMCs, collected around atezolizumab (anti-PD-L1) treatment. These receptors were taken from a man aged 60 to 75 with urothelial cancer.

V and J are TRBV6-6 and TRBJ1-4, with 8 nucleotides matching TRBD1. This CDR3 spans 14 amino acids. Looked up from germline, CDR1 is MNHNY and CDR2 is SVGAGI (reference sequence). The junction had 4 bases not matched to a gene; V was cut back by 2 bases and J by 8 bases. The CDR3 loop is CASSYGQGSEKLFF. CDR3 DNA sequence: TGTGCCAGCAGTTACGGACAGGGTAGCGAAAAACTGTTTTTT.

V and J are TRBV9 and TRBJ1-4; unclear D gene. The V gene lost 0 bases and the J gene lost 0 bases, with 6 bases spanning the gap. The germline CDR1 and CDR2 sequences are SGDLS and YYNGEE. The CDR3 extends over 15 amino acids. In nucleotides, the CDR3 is TGTGCCAGCAGCGTAGGCGGGTCAACTAATGAAAAACTGTTTTTT. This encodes CASSVGGSTNEKLFF. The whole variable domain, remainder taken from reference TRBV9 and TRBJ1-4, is DSGVTQTPKHLITATGQRVTLRCSPRSGDLSVYWYQQSLDQGLQFLIQYYNGEERAKGNILERFSAQQFPDLHSELNLSSLELGDSALYFCASSVGGSTNEKLFFGSGTQLSVL.

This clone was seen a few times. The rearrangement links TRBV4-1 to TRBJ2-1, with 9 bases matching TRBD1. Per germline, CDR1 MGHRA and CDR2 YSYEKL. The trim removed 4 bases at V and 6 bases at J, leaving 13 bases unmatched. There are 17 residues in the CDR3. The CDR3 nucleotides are TGCGCCAGCAGCCGTCAAATGGGGACAGGGAACGTCAATGAGCAGTTCTTC. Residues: CASSRQMGTGNVNEQFF.

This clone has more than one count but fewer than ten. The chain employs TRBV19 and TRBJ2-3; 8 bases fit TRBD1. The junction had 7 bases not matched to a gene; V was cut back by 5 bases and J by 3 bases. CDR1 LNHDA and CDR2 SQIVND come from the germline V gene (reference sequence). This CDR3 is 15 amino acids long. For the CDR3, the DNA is TGTGCCAGTAGTCTCGGACAGGGTACGACAGATACGCAGTATTTT. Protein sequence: CASSLGQGTTDTQYF. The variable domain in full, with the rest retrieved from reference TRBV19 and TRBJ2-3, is DGGITQSPKYLFRKEGQNVTLSCEQNLNHDAMYWYRQDPGQGLRLIYYSQIVNDFQKGDIAEGYSVSREKKESFPLTVTSAQKNPTAFYLCASSLGQGTTDTQYFGPGTRLTVL.

The CDR3 spells CASTTGQGGQPQHF. CDR3 nucleotides: TGTGCCAGCACCACCGGACAGGGGGGGCAGCCCCAGCATTTT. The gene calls are TRBV6-6 and TRBJ1-5, with TRBD1 matching 10 bases. The V gene's germline CDR1 is MNHNY and CDR2 SVGAGI (reference sequence). The CDR3 consists of 14 residues. Germline trimming cut 7 bases from V and 7 bases from J; bases unmatched to any gene: 7.

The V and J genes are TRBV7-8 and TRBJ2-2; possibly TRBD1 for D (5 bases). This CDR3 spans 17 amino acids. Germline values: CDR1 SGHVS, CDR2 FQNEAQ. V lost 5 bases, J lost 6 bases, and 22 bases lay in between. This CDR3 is CASSPLSGQGFSGELFF. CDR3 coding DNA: TGTGCCAGCAGCCCCCTTAGTGGTCAGGGATTTTCCGGGGAGCTGTTTTTT.

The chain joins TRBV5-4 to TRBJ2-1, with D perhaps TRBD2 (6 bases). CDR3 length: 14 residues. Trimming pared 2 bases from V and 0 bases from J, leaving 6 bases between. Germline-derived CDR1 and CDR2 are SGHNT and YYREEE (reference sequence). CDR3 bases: TGTGCCAGCAGCTTACTAGCCTCCTACAATGAGCAGTTCTTC. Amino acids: CASSLLASYNEQFF.

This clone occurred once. CDR3 in DNA: TGTGCCAGCAGCTTACCGGGGGCTGGGGCCAACGTCCTGACTTTC. Its protein product is CASSLPGAGANVLTF. V and J are TRBV7-2 and TRBJ2-6; D may be TRBD2 (6 bases). The V end was cut by 2 bases, the J end by 2 bases, with 7 bases between. The CDR3 spans 15 residues. Germline V gene lookup returns CDR1 SGHTA and CDR2 FQGNSA.

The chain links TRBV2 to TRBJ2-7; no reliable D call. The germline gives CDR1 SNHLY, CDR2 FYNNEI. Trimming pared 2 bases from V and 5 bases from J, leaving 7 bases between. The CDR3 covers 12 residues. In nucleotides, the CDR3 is TGTGCCAGCAGTGAAACACGCCACGAGCAGTACTTC. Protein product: CASSETRHEQYF. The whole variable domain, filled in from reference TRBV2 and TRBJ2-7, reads EPEVTQTPSHQVTQMGQEVILRCVPISNHLYFYWYRQILGQKVEFLVSFYNNEISEKSEIFDDQFSVERPDGSNFTLKIRSTKLEDSAMYFCASSETRHEQYFGPGTRLTVT.

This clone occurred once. The CDR3 region is CASSLGRQGGTQYF. Written as DNA, the CDR3 is TGTGCCAGCAGCTTAGGCCGACAGGGCGGTACGCAGTATTTT. This chain connects TRBV11-3 to TRBJ2-3; 7 bases are shared with TRBD1. There are 14 residues in the CDR3. Trimming took 1 base from V and 8 from J; bases not matched to a gene: 6. The germline V gene encodes CDR1 SGHNT and CDR2 YENEEA.

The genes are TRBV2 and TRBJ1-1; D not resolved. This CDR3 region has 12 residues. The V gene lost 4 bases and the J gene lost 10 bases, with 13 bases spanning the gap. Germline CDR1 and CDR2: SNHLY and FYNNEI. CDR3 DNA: TGTGCCAGCAGTGGTGACTTGTTGGGAGCTTTCTTT. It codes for CASSGDLLGAFF.

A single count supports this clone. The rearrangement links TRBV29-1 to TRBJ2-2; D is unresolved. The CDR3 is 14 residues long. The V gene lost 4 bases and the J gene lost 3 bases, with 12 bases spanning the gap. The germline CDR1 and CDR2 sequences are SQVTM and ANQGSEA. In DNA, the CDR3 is TGCAGCGTTGGTTCCGCCGTAGACACCGGGGAGCTGTTTTTT. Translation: CSVGSAVDTGELFF.

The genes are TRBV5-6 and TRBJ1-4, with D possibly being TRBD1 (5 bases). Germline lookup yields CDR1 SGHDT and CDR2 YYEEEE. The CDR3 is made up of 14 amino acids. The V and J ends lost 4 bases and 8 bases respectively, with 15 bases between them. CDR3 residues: CASSPDAGGEKLFF. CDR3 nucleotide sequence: TGTGCCAGCAGCCCGGACGCCGGGGGAGAAAAACTGTTTTTT. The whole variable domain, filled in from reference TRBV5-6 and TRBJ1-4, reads DAGVTQSPTHLIKTRGQQVTLRCSPKSGHDTVSWYQQALGQGPQFIFQYYEEEERQRGNFPDRFSGHQFPNYSSELNVNALLLGDSALYLCASSPDAGGEKLFFGSGTQLSVL.

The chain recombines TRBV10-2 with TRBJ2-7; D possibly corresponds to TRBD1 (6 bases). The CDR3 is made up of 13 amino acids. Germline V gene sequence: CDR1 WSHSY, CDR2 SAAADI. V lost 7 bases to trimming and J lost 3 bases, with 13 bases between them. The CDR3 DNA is TGCGCCAGCACCAGGACAGTGAACTACGAGCAGTACTTC. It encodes CASTRTVNYEQYF.

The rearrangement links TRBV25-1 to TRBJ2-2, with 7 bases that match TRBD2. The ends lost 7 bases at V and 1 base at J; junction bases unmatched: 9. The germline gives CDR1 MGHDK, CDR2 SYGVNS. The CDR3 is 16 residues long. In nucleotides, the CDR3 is TGTGCCAGCACAACACGGGGGGTTCGGAACACCGGGGAGCTGTTTTTT. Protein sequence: CASTTRGVRNTGELFF.

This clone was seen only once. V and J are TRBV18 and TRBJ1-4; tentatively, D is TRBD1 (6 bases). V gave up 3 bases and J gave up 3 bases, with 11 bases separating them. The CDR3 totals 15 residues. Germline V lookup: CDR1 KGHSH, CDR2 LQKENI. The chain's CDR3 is CASSPQTGSNEKLFF. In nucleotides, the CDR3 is TGTGCCAGCTCACCCCAGACAGGATCTAATGAAAAACTGTTTTTT.

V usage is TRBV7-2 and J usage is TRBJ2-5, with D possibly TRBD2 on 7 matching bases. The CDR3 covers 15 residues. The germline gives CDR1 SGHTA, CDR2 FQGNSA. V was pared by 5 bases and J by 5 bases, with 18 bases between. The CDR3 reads CASSRGGRSTETQYF. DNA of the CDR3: TGTGCCAGCAGCAGGGGGGGGAGGAGCACCGAGACCCAGTACTTC.

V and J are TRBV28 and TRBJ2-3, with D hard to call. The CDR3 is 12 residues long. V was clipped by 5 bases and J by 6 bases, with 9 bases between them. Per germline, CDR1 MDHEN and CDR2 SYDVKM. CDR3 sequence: CASSLSLDTQYF. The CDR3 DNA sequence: TGTGCCAGCAGTCTAAGTCTGGATACGCAGTATTTT.

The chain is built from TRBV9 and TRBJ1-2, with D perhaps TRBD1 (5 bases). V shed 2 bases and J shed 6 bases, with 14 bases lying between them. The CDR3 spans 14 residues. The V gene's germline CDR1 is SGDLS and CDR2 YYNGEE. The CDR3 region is CASSVLGTADGYTF. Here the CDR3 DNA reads TGTGCCAGCAGCGTCCTCGGGACTGCCGATGGCTACACCTTC.

The CDR3 DNA sequence: TGCAGCGTTGAAACAGGGATCATTGGTGGCTACACCTTC. Residues: CSVETGIIGGYTF. The chain is built from TRBV29-1 and TRBJ1-2; perhaps TRBD1 as D (6 bases). The CDR3 consists of 13 residues. Germline V CDR1 and CDR2: SQVTM, ANQGSEA. The V and J ends lost 2 bases and 7 bases respectively, with 14 bases between them.

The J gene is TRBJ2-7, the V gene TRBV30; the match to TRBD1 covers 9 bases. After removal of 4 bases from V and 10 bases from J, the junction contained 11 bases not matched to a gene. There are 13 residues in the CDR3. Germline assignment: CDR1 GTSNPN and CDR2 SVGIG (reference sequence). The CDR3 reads CAWIPGQGSRQYF. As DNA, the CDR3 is TGTGCCTGGATTCCGGGACAGGGTTCCCGACAGTACTTC.